This TCR beta chain is from a study of T cells in localized non-small cell lung cancer (TCRdb year 2020). Background on the whole study: Comparing tumors with uninvolved tumor-adjacent lungs, the study looked at the T cell repertoires of 200 to 250 patients with early-stage NSCLC. The cohort comprised around 240 treatment-naïve NSCLC patients with resected, localized lung tumors. A mean age of approximately 66 years was recorded for the NSCLC patients, of whom approximately 130 were male and about a hundred were female.

At diagnosis, tumor, uninvolved tumor-adjacent lung and peripheral blood were collected and then preserved as a mix of FFPE and fresh-frozen material. For TCR repertoire profiling, blood samples were analyzed as peripheral blood mononuclear cells. Beyond this particular receptor, the publication reports: Uninvolved tumor-adjacent lung showed the highest T cell clonality, higher than tumor, which suggests more focused antigenic responses in the uninvolved tumor-adjacent lung. Higher blood T cell density associated with longer overall survival, while higher adjacent-lung clonality associated with shorter survival. Because multi-region tumor sequencing was not performed, intratumor heterogeneity could not be ruled out. Because the study design was exploratory, TCR variables were selected using unadjusted p-values without false-discovery rate correction. A median of 57 of the top 100 tumor clones turned up in the paired uninvolved adjacent lung, and some 28 of those clones also ranked among the top 100 of that same adjacent lung.

With regard to this clone: Its antigen remains unidentified. No qualities accompany the bases; no much larger clone lies one base away.

V was cut back by 3 bases and J by 1 base, leaving a gap of 6 bases between them. Inclusive of the bounding cysteine and phenylalanine, the CDR3 is 13 residues long. Solely the CDR3 DNA is kept, with 39 bases framed from the first base. CDR1 and CDR2 were assigned from the germline V gene as KGHSH and LQKENI. The immunoSEQ Assay was used to sequence TCR beta CDR3 regions from DNA. As for how the authors treated the data: To compute T cell density, TCR beta template counts were normalized to usable DNA, which was estimated by amplifying housekeeping genes. Richness was estimated with the preseqR package, extrapolating to 400,000 templates for PBMC samples and 120,000 templates for tissue samples. Clonality was defined by subtracting Pielou's evenness from one. Tissue-enriched TCRs were identified through differential abundance testing performed on productive amino-acid clonotypes, with a minimum total count of 5 and an alpha of 0.1. The Jaccard Index and the Morisita Overlap Index were used to measure how much the repertoires overlapped between compartments. GLIPH clustered TCR beta CDR3s with public tetramer-defined viral CDR3s; viral motifs required at least three viral sequences plus V-gene enrichment. TCRdb's version of the immuneACCESS table is confined to in-frame rearrangements and falls short of the full clone set. An unresolved V gene accounts for under half of the shortfall where checked; the remainder is of unknown origin. D and trimming come from the DNA, and the V and J calls and clone size come from that table. Present in this sample are about 78,000 clones, 84% of which were seen just once. The ten largest clones capture 2.8% of the sample.

This TCR was sampled from a man aged 40 to 69 with stage I lung adenocarcinoma. Sequenced material: peripheral blood, taken before any cancer treatment. The rearranged segments are TRBV18 and TRBJ1-1; possibly the D gene is TRBD1, per 5 matching bases. The sequence in DNA is TGTGCCAGCTCACCGGACAAGAACACTGAAGCTTTCTTT. It translates to CASSPDKNTEAFF.